Shown below are 27 T cell receptor beta chains from a single sample sequenced in a study of cytomegalovirus exposure and HLA in healthy donors. Primers for the PCR totalled 60 Vbeta and 13 Jbeta. Profiled with immunoSEQ multiplex PCR; TCRdb holds only in-frame clones, not every one. Among a few hundred thousand clones listed, 75% to 90% were seen once. Specimen: PBMCs. The receptors were sampled from a girl aged 2 to 9 in good health and CMV-seronegative.

The chain carries TRBV19 and TRBJ1-3; no firm D call. V was clipped by 3 bases and J by 0 bases, with 12 bases between them. The CDR3 has 16 amino acids. Germline CDR1 LNHDA, CDR2 SQIVND (reference sequence). DNA for the CDR3: TGTGCCAGTAGTATGAGTTCGGAGAGCTCTGGAAACACCATATATTTT. Translating it yields CASSMSSESSGNTIYF.

A single count supports this clone. The chain uses TRBV30 and TRBJ2-5; 13 nucleotides align to TRBD2. Per the germline V gene, CDR1 is GTSNPN and CDR2 is SVGIG (reference sequence). Trimming cost V 2 bases and J 5 bases; bases outside gene matches: 5. This CDR3 has 15 amino acids. CDR3 loop: CAWSSGLAGAETQYF. CDR3 sequence (DNA): TGTGCCTGGAGTTCCGGACTAGCGGGAGCGGAGACCCAGTACTTC.

The V and J genes are TRBV28 and TRBJ1-3, with 9 bases fitting TRBD1. Germline V lookup: CDR1 MDHEN, CDR2 SYDVKM. This CDR3 region has 15 residues. The trim removed 3 bases at V and 1 base at J, leaving 1 base unmatched. CDR3 residues: CASSFGQGSGNTIYF. As DNA, the CDR3 is TGTGCCAGCAGTTTCGGACAGGGGTCTGGAAACACCATATATTTT.

This clone was seen only once. The J gene is TRBJ2-7, the V gene TRBV19; 14 bases line up with TRBD2. CDR1 and CDR2 (germline): LNHDA, SQIVND (reference sequence). The CDR3 totals 14 residues. Trimming took 8 bases from V and 5 from J; bases not matched to a gene: 5. DNA of the CDR3: TGTGCCAGTTCCGGGACTAGCGGGAGTGACGAGCAGTACTTC. Encoded protein: CASSGTSGSDEQYF.

The chain joins TRBV7-6 to TRBJ2-2; the match to TRBD2 covers 13 bases. Looked up from germline, CDR1 is SGHVS and CDR2 is FNYEAQ. CDR3 size: 18 residues. The junction had 9 bases not matched to a gene; V was cut back by 5 bases and J by 3 bases. As DNA, the CDR3 is TGTGCCAGCAGCAAACGGACTAGCGGGAGTAGGTACACCGGGGAGCTGTTTTTT. This encodes CASSKRTSGSRYTGELFF.

This rearrangement joins TRBV9 to TRBJ2-2, with TRBD2 matching over 9 bases. V gave up 0 bases and J gave up 5 bases; unmatched junction bases: 5. This CDR3 contains 16 residues. Germline assignment: CDR1 SGDLS and CDR2 YYNGEE. CDR3 DNA sequence: TGTGCCAGCAGCGTAGGCGGGGGGGCTAGAACCGGGGAGCTGTTTTTT. It codes for CASSVGGGARTGELFF.

V gene TRBV7-8 combines with J gene TRBJ1-2; D possibly corresponds to TRBD1 (5 bases). Germline CDR1 is SGHVS and CDR2 is FQNEAQ. Trimming cost V 3 bases and J 8 bases, with 16 bases left between them. This CDR3 has 14 residues. CDR3 DNA: TGTGCCAGCAGCTTTTCAACGGGCGGGGACGGCTACACCTTC. It codes for CASSFSTGGDGYTF.

The J gene is TRBJ1-1, the V gene TRBV18; a possible D gene is TRBD1 (6 bases). Germline V lookup: CDR1 KGHSH, CDR2 LQKENI. Trimming left V 2 bases short and J 3 bases short, with 25 bases between. CDR3 length: 19 residues. The CDR3 nucleotides are TGTGCCAGCTCACCATTTGAGACCCCAGGGGAAAGTATAGACACTGAAGCTTTCTTT. It is translated as CASSPFETPGESIDTEAFF.

The chain combines TRBV6-5 with TRBJ2-7, with 8 positions matching TRBD1. Germline trimming cut 2 bases from V and 3 bases from J; bases unmatched to any gene: 0. Germline loops: CDR1 MNHEY, CDR2 SVGAGI. The CDR3 sequence is 13 residues long. This CDR3 reads CASSYTGGYEQYF. As DNA, the CDR3 is TGTGCCAGCAGTTACACAGGGGGCTACGAGCAGTACTTC.

V gene TRBV5-1 combines with J gene TRBJ2-7; 7 bases agree with TRBD1. Germline V gives CDR1 SGHRS, CDR2 YFSETQ. V shed 4 bases, J shed 6 bases, and the junction held 10 bases outside the gene matches. The CDR3 extends over 14 amino acids. The CDR3 nucleotides are TGCGCCAGCAGCGGGACAGCTAATGCTATCGAGCAGTACTTC. It is translated as CASSGTANAIEQYF.

V usage is TRBV28 and J usage is TRBJ1-4; 10 nucleotides align to TRBD1. The CDR3 is made up of 18 amino acids. Germline V CDR1 and CDR2: MDHEN, SYDVKM. The J segment lost 5 bases and the V segment lost 4 bases, leaving 13 bases of the junction unmatched. DNA for the CDR3: TGTGCCAGCAGTTCGAGACAGGGGGCCTTTTCCCAAAATGAAAAACTGTTTTTT. Translated: CASSSRQGAFSQNEKLFF. Full variable domain (outside the CDR3, taken from reference TRBV28 and TRBJ1-4): DVKVTQSSRYLVKRTGEKVFLECVQDMDHENMFWYRQDPGLGLRLIYFSYDVKMKEKGDIPEGYSVSREKKERFSLILESASTNQTSMYLCASSSRQGAFSQNEKLFFGSGTQLSVL.

The chain links TRBV28 to TRBJ2-1, with 11 bases matching TRBD2. The germline V gene encodes CDR1 MDHEN and CDR2 SYDVKM. J was trimmed by 7 bases and V by 5 bases; bases with no gene match: 7. The CDR3 sequence is 15 residues long. The CDR3 DNA reads as TGTGCCAGCAGTGAAACTAGCGGGAGTTGGAATGAGCAGTTCTTC. Amino acids: CASSETSGSWNEQFF.

This clone is a singleton in its sample. This chain connects TRBV7-6 to TRBJ2-3; D unclear. The CDR3 is made up of 13 amino acids. Germline V gene sequence: CDR1 SGHVS, CDR2 FNYEAQ. The germline V and J ends were trimmed by 5 bases and 1 base, with 7 bases remaining between them. The CDR3 nucleotides are TGTGCCAGCAGCAACAGAGGCACAGATACGCAGTATTTT. The encoded protein is CASSNRGTDTQYF.

This clone was counted between two and nine times. The chain uses TRBV29-1 and TRBJ1-5; 7 bases fit TRBD1. Germline V gene lookup returns CDR1 SQVTM and CDR2 ANQGSEA. V shed 7 bases and J 5 bases; nucleotides not matched to a gene: 11. CDR3 length: 14 amino acids. CDR3 sequence reads: CSATLVGQDQPQHF. The DNA of the CDR3 is TGCAGCGCCACACTGGTCGGACAGGATCAGCCCCAGCATTTT.

The V gene is TRBV6-5, the J gene TRBJ1-1; D is unclear. Germline V CDR1 and CDR2: MNHEY, SVGAGI. V was shortened by 5 bases and J by 7 bases, with 17 bases between the two germline ends. CDR3 size: 14 residues. The CDR3 loop is CASSLTRPSDEAFF. The CDR3 DNA is TGTGCCAGCAGTCTGACACGTCCATCTGATGAAGCTTTCTTT.

This clone was seen more than once but under ten times. The genes are TRBV2 and TRBJ1-5; 8 positions match TRBD1. The trim removed 4 bases at V and 3 bases at J, leaving 5 bases unmatched. This CDR3 is 15 amino acids long. The germline gives CDR1 SNHLY, CDR2 FYNNEI. The CDR3 protein is CASSVWTGYNQPQHF. As DNA, the CDR3 is TGTGCCAGCAGTGTCTGGACAGGGTACAATCAGCCCCAGCATTTT.

This clone appeared once. The rearrangement joins TRBV5-1 to TRBJ2-5, with 9 bases lining up with TRBD2. The better agreement between TRBJ2-7 and the DNA end casts doubt on the J call. CDR1 is SGHRS and CDR2 is YFSETQ in the germline V gene. The CDR3 has 14 amino acids. The CDR3 DNA reads TGCGCCAGCAGGAGTAGCGGGGGTACCTACGAGCAGTACTTC. This translates into CASRSSGGTYEQYF.

The rearrangement uses TRBV5-6 and TRBJ2-7; 14 bases line up with TRBD2. CDR3 size: 17 residues. J was trimmed by 6 bases and V by 4 bases; bases with no gene match: 12. The V gene's germline CDR1 is SGHDT and CDR2 YYEEEE. CDR3 DNA sequence: TGTGCCAGCAGCACGACTAGCGGGGGGGCGTTCCTCCTCGAGCAGTACTTC. It yields the protein CASSTTSGGAFLLEQYF.

This clone was detected a few times. This chain uses TRBV4-1 with TRBJ2-5; D not resolved. The CDR3 is 11 residues long. Germline V gene data show CDR1 as MGHRA and CDR2 as YSYEKL. The CDR3 is CYPTLKETQYF. As DNA, the CDR3 is TGCTACCCTACTCTAAAAGAGACCCAGTACTTC.

The chain has TRBV7-9 and TRBJ2-2; D not certain. CDR1 is SEHNR, CDR2 FQNEAQ, per germline (reference sequence). The CDR3 loop spans 18 amino acids. The V gene lost 0 bases and the J gene lost 2 bases, with 16 bases spanning the gap. The DNA for the CDR3 is TGTGCCAGCAGCTTAGCACCCCAGAGTAGCTTAAACACCGGGGAGCTGTTTTTT. Translation gives CASSLAPQSSLNTGELFF.

This sequence joins TRBV9 and TRBJ2-1, with TRBD2 matching 7 bases. From germline, CDR1 is SGDLS and CDR2 YYNGEE. The V segment lost 0 bases and the J segment 6 bases; nucleotides outside the gene matches: 9. The CDR3 runs to 16 residues. The CDR3 loop is CASSVVGLGSPNEQFF. The CDR3 DNA reads TGTGCCAGCAGCGTAGTCGGACTAGGTAGCCCCAATGAGCAGTTCTTC.

V gene TRBV11-1 combines with J gene TRBJ2-7; 11 positions agree with TRBD1. The germline V gene has CDR1 SGHAT and CDR2 FQDESV (reference sequence). V lost 1 base, J lost 3 bases, and 5 bases stayed unmatched. This CDR3 is 16 amino acids long. The CDR3 sequence: CASSLGGTGGIYEQYF. The CDR3 DNA reads as TGTGCCAGCAGCTTAGGTGGGACAGGGGGGATCTACGAGCAGTACTTC.

The chain combines TRBV2 with TRBJ2-3; 7 nucleotides match TRBD1. J was trimmed by 1 base and V by 6 bases; bases with no gene match: 7. The CDR3 is made up of 15 amino acids. Looked up from germline, CDR1 is SNHLY and CDR2 is FYNNEI. CDR3 DNA: TGTGCCAGCAGAGGACAGGTCCTCGGCACAGATACGCAGTATTTT. It yields the protein CASRGQVLGTDTQYF. Combining the CDR3 with reference TRBV2 and TRBJ2-3 gives the whole variable domain EPEVTQTPSHQVTQMGQEVILRCVPISNHLYFYWYRQILGQKVEFLVSFYNNEISEKSEIFDDQFSVERPDGSNFTLKIRSTKLEDSAMYFCASRGQVLGTDTQYFGPGTRLTVL.

This clone was seen more than once but under ten times. The chain combines TRBV7-3 with TRBJ2-7; TRBD2 aligns across 9 bases. The V segment lost 10 bases and the J segment 6 bases; nucleotides outside the gene matches: 13. This CDR3 contains 14 residues. CDR1 is SGHTA, CDR2 FQGTGA, per germline. The CDR3 loop is CAMRGAGGPGEQYF. CDR3 nucleotides: TGTGCCATGCGGGGGGCGGGAGGGCCAGGCGAGCAGTACTTC.

This sequence joins TRBV29-1 and TRBJ1-1, with 7 nucleotides matching TRBD1. The CDR3 contains 14 residues. Germline values: CDR1 SQVTM, CDR2 ANQGSEA. CDR3 DNA sequence: TGCAGTGTAATTAGGGACAGTCTGAACACTGAAGCTTTCTTT. Amino acid sequence: CSVIRDSLNTEAFF.

The rearrangement links TRBV5-1 to TRBJ1-5; D call uncertain. The germline V gene encodes CDR1 SGHRS and CDR2 YFSETQ. The CDR3 runs 15 residues. Trimming left V 4 bases short and J 1 base short, with 12 bases between. The CDR3 loop reads CASSADGESNQPQHF. The CDR3 DNA reads TGCGCCAGCAGCGCGGACGGGGAGAGCAATCAGCCCCAGCATTTT.

This chain joins TRBV19 and TRBJ2-1, with a tentative D call TRBD2 (6 bases). The CDR3 length is 15 residues. Trimming cost V 4 bases and J 9 bases, with 19 bases left between them. CDR1 and CDR2 (germline): LNHDA, SQIVND (reference sequence). The CDR3 DNA is TGTGCCAGTAGTAGCCGGGACTCCCCTGCGGGTGAGCAGTTCTTC. Its translation is CASSSRDSPAGEQFF.